What follows describes a single T cell receptor (beta chain). No antigen is known for it. Base quality data are lacking; no much larger clone is found one base away. Compared with germline, V lacks 3 bases and J lacks 5 bases; bases without a gene match: 6. CDR1 and CDR2 are read off the germline V gene as MDHEN and SYDVKM. Including cysteine and phenylalanine, the CDR3 has 14 amino acids. Only CDR3 DNA remains: 42 bases, in frame from the first base. This specimen belongs to a study of shared clonotypes between healthy human individuals (dated by TCRdb to 2020 to 2022). Some background on the complete study: A few men and two women, aged 18 to 49 years, made up the cohort. For each donor, CD4 naive and CD4 memory were each given three plates, CD8 naive was given two plates, and CD8 memory was given one plate. To estimate repertoire size and how much clonotypes are shared between individuals, the study performed deep sequencing of blood TCR repertoires from roughly five healthy adults. Different laboratories and diverse techniques were used to prepare libraries and sequence TCR repertoires, to increase sequencing depth and limit assay-specific biases. Leukapheresis yielded between about 0.8 and 8.9 billion PBMCs per donor.

Using the deep immunoSEQ assay, TCR CDR3 regions were amplified from genomic DNA by multiplex PCR. Extracted genomic DNA from each cell subset was distributed evenly across all wells of several immunoSEQ 96-well plates, and each plate was treated as a replicate. Each replicate PCR for sorted subsets received about 220 ng genomic DNA, equal to some 32,000 T cell genomes. The purified libraries were quantified using a Qubit 3.0 fluorometer, sized with a Bioanalyzer 2100, and then quantified again using the KAPA Library Quantification kit. A separate single-read 150-cycle Illumina NextSeq 550 flow cell was used to sequence each immunoSEQ 96-well plate. The original pipeline was this. Because the immunoSEQ output included only junctional sequences and no quality scores, the filtering could not be the same as the filtering used for full-length reads. Sequences were annotated with PyIR, a Python wrapper for IgBLAST v1.9, using IMGT germline references to assign V/J genes and CDR3. Any read was removed if the V/J assignment was weak (E-value above 1e-6), the CDR3 was missing, or the read contained stop codons, out-of-frame junctions, or ambiguous translated residues. A V3J clonotype was defined by an identical inferred V gene, J gene, and CDR3 amino acid sequence. The percentage overlap between two repertoires was calculated by dividing the number of shared unique clonotypes by the size of the smaller repertoire. Repertoire richness was assessed with RTK rarefaction, the Chao1 estimator, and Recon v2.1 estimates of unobserved clonotypes. Generation probabilities for all TCRbeta clonotypes obtained by the gDNA method from several donors were computed using OLGA. This immuneACCESS table, as held by TCRdb, lists in-frame sequences with V and J called but not all clones. Of the missing ones, under half trace to an unresolved V gene in checked studies; the others have no known cause. The V and J calls and clone size come from that table; D and trimming were worked out from the DNA. This sample has 2 million to 3 million clones in its table, and roughly 93% of those were observed once. 0.35% to 0.45% of the sample comes from the top ten.

Healthy HIV-negative adults with no recently reported acute infections or vaccinations were included as donors. Only Caucasian adults living in Nashville, Tennessee, USA were represented among the donors. CD4+ T cells were enriched by magnetic negative selection; naive cells were then positively selected on CD45RA, and the negative fraction formed the memory subset. After blood collection by leukapheresis, PBMCs were isolated using Ficoll-Histopaque density gradient centrifugation and then cryopreserved in the vapor phase of liquid nitrogen. Analytical flow cytometry was used to check the purity and quantity of every magnetically sorted T cell population. Genomic DNA was isolated from every sorted fraction and measured by UV absorbance on a Nanodrop 2000c. The paper as a whole reports these results and caveats: Compared with non-shared clonotypes, clonotypes shared by all four sorted-subset donors had higher generation probabilities. The small number of donors limited the genetic and exposure-history diversity represented. Rarefaction of sorted-subset datasets indicated incomplete sequencing despite the large sequencing depth. Sampling was limited to blood, and TCR repertoires in tissue likely differ from TCR repertoires in blood. Approximately 5% of naive CD4, 3.5% of naive CD8, around 2.3% of memory CD4, and approximately 0.4% of memory CD8 clonotypes were shared across several donors. Based on pairwise subsampling, the degree of clonotype sharing among donors was expected to be affected by sequencing depth. Estimated clonotype richness was generally larger for naive than for memory subsets.

This receptor was taken from a man aged 18 to 35 in good health. Some clones in this sample may be carry-over from other donors' samples. Sequenced material: naive CD4+ T cells from PBMCs. What the cell subset or site label conveys for this sample: CD45RA+ positively selected. Recombination connected TRBV28 to TRBJ2-7; the central 8 bases match TRBD1. The nucleotide sequence is TGTGCCAGCAGTTTTACCGACAGGGGAAACGAGCAGTACTTC. It translates to CASSFTDRGNEQYF.